The clone carrying this TCR beta chain was counted at least ten times. Its antigen remains unidentified. The data originate from a study of early T cells in non-severe SARS-CoV-2 infection. Study summary: Unsorted whole-blood RNA was sequenced in bulk, leaving chains unpaired. Overall study results and limits: Lookups in VDJdb leaned toward anti-spike CD8 responses and missed private and CD4 specificities.

V gave up 3 bases and J gave up 8 bases; unmatched junction bases: 8. The CDR3 sequence is 16 residues long. Individually, cDNA molecules had unique molecular identifiers attached to them. TCRdb processed the 5' RACE reads anew with MiXCR; each CDR3 protein has one entry. The sample lists 51,000 or so distinct CDR3 sequences; approximately 10% were seen once. The sequence was collected from an adult who was a healthcare worker with PCR-confirmed SARS-CoV-2 infection or an uninfected control (not recorded which). Sequenced: whole blood. The chain joins TRBV12-3 or TRBV12-4 to TRBJ2-1, with TRBD2 matching over 12 bases. CDR3 region: CASSLWTSGAWYEQFF. CDR3 DNA sequence: TGTGCCAGCAGTTTGTGGACTAGCGGGGCTTGGTATGAGCAGTTCTTC.